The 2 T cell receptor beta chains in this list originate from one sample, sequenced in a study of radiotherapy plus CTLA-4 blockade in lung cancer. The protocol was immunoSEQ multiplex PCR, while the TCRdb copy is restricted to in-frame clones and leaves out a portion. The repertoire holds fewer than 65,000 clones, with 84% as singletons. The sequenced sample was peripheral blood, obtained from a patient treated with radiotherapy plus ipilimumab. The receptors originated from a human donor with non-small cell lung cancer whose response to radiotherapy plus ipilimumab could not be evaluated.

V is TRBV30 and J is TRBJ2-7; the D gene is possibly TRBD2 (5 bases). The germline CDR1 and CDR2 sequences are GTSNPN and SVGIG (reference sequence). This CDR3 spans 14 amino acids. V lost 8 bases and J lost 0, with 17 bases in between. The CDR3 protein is CAAEGGFNSYEQYF. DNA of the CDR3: TGTGCCGCTGAGGGCGGGTTTAACTCCTACGAGCAGTACTTC.

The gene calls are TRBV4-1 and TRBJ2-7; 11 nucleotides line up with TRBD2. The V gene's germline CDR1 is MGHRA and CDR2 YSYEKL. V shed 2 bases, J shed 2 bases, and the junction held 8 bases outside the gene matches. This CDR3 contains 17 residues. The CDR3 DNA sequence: TGCGCCAGCAGCCAAAAGGTCGGACTAGCGGGTACCTACGAGCAGTACTTC. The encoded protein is CASSQKVGLAGTYEQYF.